Below, 2 T cell receptor beta chains from the same sample are listed, as sequenced in a study of blood T cell repertoires in COVID-19. Clones were read by immunoSEQ multiplex PCR, and TCRdb kept only the in-frame ones, dropping some. The sample comprises approximately 300,000 clones, more than 85% of which are singletons, and 3.9% rests with the top ten. Sequencing used PBMCs or T cells enriched from blood (not recorded which). These receptors were taken from a woman in her twenties or thirties who had been exposed to COVID-19.

The chain is built from TRBV9 and TRBJ1-1, with D possibly matching TRBD1 (6 bases). The CDR3 extends over 18 amino acids. The V and J ends lost 4 bases and 3 bases respectively, with 25 bases between them. Looked up from germline, CDR1 is SGDLS and CDR2 is YYNGEE. CDR3 amino acids: CASSPRGAGRDVYTEAFF. For the CDR3, the DNA is TGTGCCAGCAGCCCCAGGGGTGCAGGGAGGGATGTGTACACTGAAGCTTTCTTT.

The genes are TRBV9 and TRBJ2-2; D might be TRBD2 (6 bases). Deletions cut 4 bases from V and 5 bases from J, with 12 bases between. CDR1 and CDR2 from the germline V gene are SGDLS and YYNGEE. This CDR3 is built from 14 residues. This CDR3 is CASSPWDFTGELFF. CDR3 bases: TGTGCCAGCAGCCCCTGGGACTTTACCGGGGAGCTGTTTTTT.